These 27 T cell receptor beta chains came from one sample sequenced in a study of beta chain features in type 1 diabetes. cDNA synthesis used the whole RNA isolate, giving expressed TCRB sequences. The method was immunoSEQ multiplex PCR; TCRdb's version includes in-frame clones alone and lacks a portion of them. The sample includes 900,000 or so clones, roughly 15% of them seen just once. Input material: naive CD4+ T cells from blood. The receptors were gathered from a young woman in good health.

The chain joins TRBV28 to TRBJ2-7, with 7 positions matching TRBD1. The CDR3 totals 14 residues. V trimming: 6 bases; J trimming: 0 bases; junction bases outside the gene matches: 5. Germline lookup yields CDR1 MDHEN and CDR2 SYDVKM. The CDR3 loop is CASSPQGISYEQYF. Written as DNA, the CDR3 is TGTGCCAGCAGCCCACAGGGGATCTCCTACGAGCAGTACTTC.

This rearrangement joins TRBV7-3 to TRBJ2-6, with D perhaps matching TRBD1 (5 bases). Trimming removed 2 bases at V and 2 bases at J, with 13 bases between. Germline V gene data show CDR1 as SGHTA and CDR2 as FQGTGA. The CDR3 loop spans 17 amino acids. DNA of the CDR3: TGTGCCAGCAGCTTATCAACAGGTCGGGCTGGGGCCAACGTCCTGACTTTC. It codes for CASSLSTGRAGANVLTF.

J is TRBJ1-1 and V is TRBV29-1; D is unclear. CDR3 length: 11 amino acids. Trimming stripped 4 bases from V and 5 bases from J, with 8 bases between. The germline gives CDR1 SQVTM, CDR2 ANQGSEA. CDR3 DNA: TGCAGCGTTGGGCCAGTAACTGAAGCTTTCTTT. Its protein is CSVGPVTEAFF.

This clone was observed a handful of times. V is TRBV4-3 and J is TRBJ2-3; D call uncertain. The CDR3 is 15 residues long. Trimming removed 0 bases at V and 1 base at J, with 8 bases between. CDR1 LGHNA and CDR2 YSLEER come from the germline V gene. The CDR3 sequence: CASSQDTFGTDTQYF. CDR3 nucleotides: TGCGCCAGCAGCCAAGATACATTCGGCACAGATACGCAGTATTTT.

J is TRBJ2-7 and V is TRBV28; D is unclear. The CDR3 is 14 amino acids. CDR1 and CDR2 (germline): MDHEN, SYDVKM. Between the trimmed V and J ends, which lost 1 base and 5 bases, there was a span of 12 bases. This chain's CDR3 is CASSLYNPWDEQYF. CDR3 nucleotides: TGTGCCAGCAGTTTATATAACCCCTGGGACGAGCAGTACTTC.

The J gene is TRBJ2-5, the V gene TRBV15, with 7 nucleotides matching TRBD1. The length of the CDR3 is 14 residues. Per the germline V gene, CDR1 is LNHNV and CDR2 is YYDKDF (reference sequence). The junction had 12 bases not matched to a gene; V was cut back by 8 bases and J by 6 bases. The CDR3 loop reads CATGTGDSQKTQYF. The CDR3 nucleotides read TGTGCCACCGGGACCGGGGACAGTCAAAAGACCCAGTACTTC.

A few counts support this clone. The chain joins TRBV4-2 to TRBJ2-5, with 8 bases matching TRBD2. Losses at the gene ends were 1 base for V and 4 bases for J; bases not matched to a gene: 2. Germline assignment: CDR1 LGHNA and CDR2 YNFKEQ. This CDR3 is built from 14 residues. The CDR3 DNA reads as TGTGCCAGCAGCCAAGTCGGGGGGGCAGAGACCCAGTACTTC. As protein: CASSQVGGAETQYF.

This clone occurred a few times. The chain links TRBV28 to TRBJ2-7; the match to TRBD1 covers 10 bases. J was trimmed by 4 bases and V by 8 bases; bases with no gene match: 8. The germline gives CDR1 MDHEN, CDR2 SYDVKM. The CDR3 spans 14 residues. The CDR3 DNA is TGTGCCAGCCTTAGCCGGGACAGGGGATACGAGCAGTACTTC. It translates to CASLSRDRGYEQYF. The full variable domain, completed using reference TRBV28 and TRBJ2-7, is DVKVTQSSRYLVKRTGEKVFLECVQDMDHENMFWYRQDPGLGLRLIYFSYDVKMKEKGDIPEGYSVSREKKERFSLILESASTNQTSMYLCASLSRDRGYEQYFGPGTRLTVT.

The rearrangement links TRBV15 to TRBJ1-2, with D maybe TRBD1 (5 bases). Trimming cost V 4 bases and J 4 bases, with 16 bases left between them. Germline V gene lookup returns CDR1 LNHNV and CDR2 YYDKDF (reference sequence). This CDR3 comprises 15 residues. Here the CDR3 DNA reads TGTGCCACCAGCACCGGGGAAGGGGCATTCTATGGCTACACCTTC. Protein: CATSTGEGAFYGYTF. Supplemented by reference TRBV15 and TRBJ1-2, the full variable domain reads DAMVIQNPRYQVTQFGKPVTLSCSQTLNHNVMYWYQQKSSQAPKLLFHYYDKDFNNEADTPDNFQSRRPNTSFCFLDIRSPGLGDTAMYLCATSTGEGAFYGYTFGSGTRLTVV.

The sample holds a few counts of this clone. The chain has TRBV7-3 and TRBJ2-3; 10 bases map to TRBD2. V gave up 0 bases and J gave up 6 bases; unmatched junction bases: 12. CDR3 length equals 18 residues. Germline values: CDR1 SGHTA, CDR2 FQGTGA. The CDR3 sequence is CASSLTPRTSGEGDTQYF. The CDR3 coding sequence is TGTGCCAGCAGCTTAACGCCCCGGACTAGCGGAGAGGGGGATACGCAGTATTTT. Using reference TRBV7-3 and TRBJ2-3 for the parts outside the CDR3, the full variable domain is GAGVSQTPSNKVTEKGKYVELRCDPISGHTALYWYRQSLGQGPEFLIYFQGTGAADDSGLPNDRFFAVRPEGSVSTLKIQRTERGDSAVYLCASSLTPRTSGEGDTQYFGPGTRLTVL.

This clone was recorded a few times. The chain carries TRBV6-5 and TRBJ1-1; the D gene is possibly TRBD1 (5 bases). The germline CDR1 and CDR2 sequences are MNHEY and SVGAGI. The CDR3 consists of 15 residues. Deletions cut 5 bases from V and 1 base from J, with 14 bases between. CDR3 loop: CASSATGQGNTEAFF. The CDR3 DNA reads as TGTGCCAGCAGTGCTACGGGGCAAGGGAACACTGAAGCTTTCTTT.

This chain joins TRBV5-1 and TRBJ2-3; D remains ambiguous. Germline V lookup: CDR1 SGHRS, CDR2 YFSETQ. This CDR3 spans 14 amino acids. The V and J ends lost 6 bases and 1 base respectively, with 12 bases between them. The CDR3 nucleotides read TGCGCCAGCAAAAGGAGTTTTGGCACAGATACGCAGTATTTT. Translation gives CASKRSFGTDTQYF.

This chain connects TRBV15 to TRBJ2-7, with TRBD1 as a possible D gene (5 bases). Germline CDR1 reads LNHNV; CDR2 reads YYDKDF (reference sequence). V was pared by 1 base and J by 3 bases, with 13 bases between. The CDR3 is 15 amino acids. The CDR3 region is CATSRGLGASYEQYF. CDR3 nucleotides: TGTGCCACCAGCAGAGGCCTTGGGGCCAGCTACGAGCAGTACTTC.

V and J are TRBV28 and TRBJ2-1; D remains ambiguous. The CDR3 runs to 16 residues. Germline CDR1 MDHEN, CDR2 SYDVKM. The V end lost 5 bases, the J end lost 6 bases, and 20 bases lay between the germline ends. CDR3 loop: CASSPLDWKIFNEQFF. In nucleotides, the CDR3 is TGTGCCAGCAGTCCGCTGGATTGGAAAATATTCAATGAGCAGTTCTTC.

Comments on this clone: The sample contains more than one DNA sequence encoding this CDR3. This sequence joins TRBV6-6 and TRBJ2-3; 12 positions match TRBD2. V lost 0 bases to trimming and J lost 4 bases; unmatched junction nucleotides: 2. The germline V gene encodes CDR1 MNHNY and CDR2 SVGAGI (reference sequence). The CDR3 has 16 amino acids. In DNA, the CDR3 is TGTGCCAGCAGTTACTCGACTAGCGGGAGCCCAGATACGCAGTATTTT. Translating gives CASSYSTSGSPDTQYF.

This clone was detected only a few times. The chain recombines TRBV4-3 with TRBJ2-5; TRBD2 matches at 10 bases. The CDR3 runs 20 residues. Trimming cost V 0 bases and J 2 bases; bases outside gene matches: 15. CDR1 and CDR2 (germline): LGHNA, YSLEER. This chain's CDR3 is CASSQDPSGRWGRQQETQYF. The CDR3, as DNA: TGCGCCAGCAGCCAAGATCCTAGCGGGAGATGGGGGAGGCAGCAAGAGACCCAGTACTTC.

This clone turned up a few times. CDR3 amino acids: CASSLDPDTYEQYF. The CDR3 nucleotides are TGCGCCAGCAGCTTGGATCCCGATACCTACGAGCAGTACTTC. The chain has TRBV5-1 and TRBJ2-7; no definite D call. Per the germline V gene, CDR1 is SGHRS and CDR2 is YFSETQ. The CDR3 totals 14 residues. V was cut by 0 bases and J by 2 bases, with 9 bases left in between. Looking up the rest from reference TRBV5-1 and TRBJ2-7 gives the full variable domain: KAGVTQTPRYLIKTRGQQVTLSCSPISGHRSVSWYQQTPGQGLQFLFEYFSETQRNKGNFPGRFSGRQFSNSRSEMNVSTLELGDSALYLCASSLDPDTYEQYFGPGTRLTVT.

This clone was counted between two and nine times. The chain couples TRBV25-1 to TRBJ1-3; no clear D. The CDR3 consists of 14 residues. The V gene lost 3 bases and the J gene lost 4 bases, with 10 bases spanning the gap. Germline V gives CDR1 MGHDK, CDR2 SYGVNS. CDR3 DNA: TGTGCCAGCAGTGATGCCGGGTCCGGAAACACCATATATTTT. As protein: CASSDAGSGNTIYF.

This clone was counted a few times. This chain uses TRBV28 with TRBJ1-2; no clear D. V lost 6 bases to trimming and J lost 7 bases, with 12 bases between them. Germline CDR1 reads MDHEN; CDR2 reads SYDVKM. This CDR3 has 12 amino acids. CDR3 DNA: TGTGCCAGCAGCCCAGCTACTCGTGGCTACACCTTC. Protein product: CASSPATRGYTF.

The chain links TRBV7-9 to TRBJ2-3, with D uncertain. Trimming removed 3 bases from V and 3 bases from J, with 10 bases in between. The V gene's germline CDR1 is SEHNR and CDR2 FQNEAQ (reference sequence). CDR3 length: 14 amino acids. The CDR3 coding sequence is TGTGCCAGCAGCTTGGGATACGGGACAGATACGCAGTATTTT. Encoded protein: CASSLGYGTDTQYF.

This rearrangement joins TRBV5-1 to TRBJ2-1; D call uncertain. CDR1 is SGHRS, CDR2 YFSETQ, per germline. This CDR3 is built from 13 residues. V lost 4 bases and J lost 5, with 10 bases in between. The CDR3 DNA reads TGCGCCAGCAGCCCGACCCGGAACAATGAGCAGTTCTTC. Translating gives CASSPTRNNEQFF.

This clone occurred a few times. Here the CDR3 reads CASSHQSPYEQYF. DNA for the CDR3: TGTGCCAGCAGCCATCAAAGTCCTTACGAGCAGTACTTC. J is TRBJ2-7 and V is TRBV7-9; D uncertain. V lost 5 bases, J lost 4 bases, and 12 bases lay in between. Germline V gene data show CDR1 as SEHNR and CDR2 as FQNEAQ (reference sequence). The CDR3 loop spans 13 amino acids.

Only a few counts were recorded for this clone. The chain employs TRBV7-3 and TRBJ1-1; D not resolved. Trimming shortened V by 3 bases and J by 1 base, and 9 bases separated the two germline ends. The CDR3 is made up of 14 amino acids. Germline CDR1 is SGHTA and CDR2 is FQGTGA. CDR3 coding DNA: TGTGCCAGCAGCTTGGACTCAGCGAACACTGAAGCTTTCTTT. Translated: CASSLDSANTEAFF.

This clone has a handful of counts. The chain has TRBV18 and TRBJ2-5; possibly TRBD1 for D (5 bases). The CDR3 is 15 amino acids. V dropped 4 bases and J dropped 3 bases, with 15 bases sitting between them. CDR1 and CDR2 from the germline V gene are KGHSH and LQKENI. CDR3 protein: CASSHRQSVKETQYF. The CDR3 DNA reads as TGTGCCAGCTCACATCGACAGAGTGTAAAAGAGACCCAGTACTTC.

The V gene is TRBV18, the J gene TRBJ2-6; tentatively, D is TRBD1 or TRBD2 (5 bases each). Trimming removed 3 bases from V and 0 bases from J, with 12 bases in between. The CDR3 length is 17 residues. Germline values: CDR1 KGHSH, CDR2 LQKENI. CDR3 sequence (DNA): TGTGCCAGCTCACCCCGCGAGGGGATCTCTGGGGCCAACGTCCTGACTTTC. Amino acids: CASSPREGISGANVLTF.

The chain has TRBV5-4 and TRBJ2-5; the D gene is possibly TRBD1 (6 bases). The CDR3 covers 14 residues. V lost 4 bases to trimming and J lost 5 bases, with 15 bases between them. CDR1 and CDR2 (germline): SGHNT, YYREEE (reference sequence). In DNA form, the CDR3 reads TGTGCCAGCAGCCACGAAGCCACAGGGGAGACCCAGTACTTC. It is translated as CASSHEATGETQYF.

There are a few counts of this clone. This chain connects TRBV18 to TRBJ2-5; no clear D gene. CDR3 length equals 15 residues. Germline CDR1 and CDR2: KGHSH and LQKENI. Trimming stripped 2 bases from V and 0 bases from J, with 10 bases between. CDR3 nucleotide sequence: TGTGCCAGCTCACCATACTCACAGTACCAAGAGACCCAGTACTTC. It codes for CASSPYSQYQETQYF.